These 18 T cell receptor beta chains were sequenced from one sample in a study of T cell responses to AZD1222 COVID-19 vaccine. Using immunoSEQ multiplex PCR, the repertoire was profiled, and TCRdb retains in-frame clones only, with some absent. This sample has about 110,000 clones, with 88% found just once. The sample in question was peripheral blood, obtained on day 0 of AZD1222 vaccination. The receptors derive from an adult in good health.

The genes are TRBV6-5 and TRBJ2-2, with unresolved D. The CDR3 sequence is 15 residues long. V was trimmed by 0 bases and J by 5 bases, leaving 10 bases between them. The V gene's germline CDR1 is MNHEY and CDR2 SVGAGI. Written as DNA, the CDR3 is TGTGCCAGCAGTTACTCGATCGCTGGGACCGGGGAGCTGTTTTTT. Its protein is CASSYSIAGTGELFF.

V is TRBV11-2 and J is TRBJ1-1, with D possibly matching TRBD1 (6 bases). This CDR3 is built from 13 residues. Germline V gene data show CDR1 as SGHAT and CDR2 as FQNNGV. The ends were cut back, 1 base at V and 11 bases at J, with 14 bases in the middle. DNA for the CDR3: TGTGCCAGCAGCTTAGCTTATACAGGGTATGCTTTCTTT. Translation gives CASSLAYTGYAFF. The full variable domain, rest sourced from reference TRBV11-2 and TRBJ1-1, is EAGVAQSPRYKIIEKRQSVAFWCNPISGHATLYWYQQILGQGPKLLIQFQNNGVVDDSQLPKDRFSAERLKGVDSTLKIQPAKLEDSAVYLCASSLAYTGYAFFGQGTRLTVV.

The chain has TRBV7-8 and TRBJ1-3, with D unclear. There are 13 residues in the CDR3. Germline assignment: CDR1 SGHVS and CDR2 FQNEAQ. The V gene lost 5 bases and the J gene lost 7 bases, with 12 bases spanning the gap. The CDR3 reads CASSPPEVNTIYF. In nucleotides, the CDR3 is TGTGCCAGCAGCCCCCCTGAGGTTAACACCATATATTTT.

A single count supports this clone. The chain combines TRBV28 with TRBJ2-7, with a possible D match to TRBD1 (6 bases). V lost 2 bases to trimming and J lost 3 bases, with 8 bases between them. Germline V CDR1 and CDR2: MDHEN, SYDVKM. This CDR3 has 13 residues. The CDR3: CASSLQGHYEQYF. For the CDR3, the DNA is TGTGCCAGCAGTTTACAGGGGCACTACGAGCAGTACTTC.

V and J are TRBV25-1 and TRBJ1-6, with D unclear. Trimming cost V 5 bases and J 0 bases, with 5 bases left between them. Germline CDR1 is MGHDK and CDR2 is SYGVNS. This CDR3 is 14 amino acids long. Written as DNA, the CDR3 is TGTGCCAGCAGTCTGAGCTCCTATAATTCACCCCTCCACTTT. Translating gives CASSLSSYNSPLHF.

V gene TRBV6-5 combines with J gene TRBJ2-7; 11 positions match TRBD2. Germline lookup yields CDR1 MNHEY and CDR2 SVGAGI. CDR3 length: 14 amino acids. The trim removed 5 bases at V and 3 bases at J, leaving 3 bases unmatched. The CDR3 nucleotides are TGTGCCAGCAGTATAGCGGGGGGGGACTACGAGCAGTACTTC. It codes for CASSIAGGDYEQYF.

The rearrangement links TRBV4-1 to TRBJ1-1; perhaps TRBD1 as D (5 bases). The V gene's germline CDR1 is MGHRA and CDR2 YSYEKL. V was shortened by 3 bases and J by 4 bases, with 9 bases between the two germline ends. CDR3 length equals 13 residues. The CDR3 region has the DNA TGCGCCAGCAGCCACTTGACAGTCACTGAAGCTTTCTTT. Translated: CASSHLTVTEAFF.

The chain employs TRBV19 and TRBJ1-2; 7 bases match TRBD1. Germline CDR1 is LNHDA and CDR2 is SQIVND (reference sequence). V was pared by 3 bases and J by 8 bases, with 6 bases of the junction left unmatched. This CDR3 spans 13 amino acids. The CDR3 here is CASSMLPGGGYTF. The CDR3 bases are TGTGCCAGTAGTATGCTCCCAGGGGGAGGCTACACCTTC.

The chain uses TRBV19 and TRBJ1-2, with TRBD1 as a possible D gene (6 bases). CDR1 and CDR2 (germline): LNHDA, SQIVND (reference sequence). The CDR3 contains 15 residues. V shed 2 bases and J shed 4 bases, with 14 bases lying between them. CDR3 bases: TGTGCCAGTAGTATACGGGGGCAGTACCTCTATGGCTACACCTTC. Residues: CASSIRGQYLYGYTF.

The CDR3 DNA reads as TGTGCCAGCAGCAACGATTCCTCCGGAGACCGATATAATGAAAAACTGTTTTTT. Protein: CASSNDSSGDRYNEKLFF. This chain joins TRBV6-6 and TRBJ1-4; D unclear. The CDR3 consists of 18 residues. Trimming pared 6 bases from V and 4 bases from J, leaving 24 bases between. Germline CDR1 is MNHNY and CDR2 is SVGAGI (reference sequence).

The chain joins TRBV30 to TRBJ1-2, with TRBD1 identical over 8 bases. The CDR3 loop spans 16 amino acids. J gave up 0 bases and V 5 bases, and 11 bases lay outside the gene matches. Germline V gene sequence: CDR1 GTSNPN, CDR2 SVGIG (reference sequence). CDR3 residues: CAWDGQGIPSNYGYTF. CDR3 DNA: TGTGCCTGGGACGGACAGGGAATACCTTCTAACTATGGCTACACCTTC.

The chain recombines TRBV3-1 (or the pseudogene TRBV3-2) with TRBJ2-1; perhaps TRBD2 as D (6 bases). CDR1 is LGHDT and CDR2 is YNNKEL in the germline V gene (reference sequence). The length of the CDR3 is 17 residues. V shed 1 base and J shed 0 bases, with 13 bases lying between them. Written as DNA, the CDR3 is TGTGCCAGCAGCCAAGTGGAGGGAGCGTTCTCCTACAATGAGCAGTTCTTC. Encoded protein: CASSQVEGAFSYNEQFF.

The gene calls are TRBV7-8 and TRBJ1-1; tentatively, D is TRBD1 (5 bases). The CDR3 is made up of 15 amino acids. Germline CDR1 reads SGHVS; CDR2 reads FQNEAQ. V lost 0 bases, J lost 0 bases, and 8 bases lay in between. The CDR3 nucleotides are TGTGCCAGCAGCTTAGCGGGGACGATGAACACTGAAGCTTTCTTT. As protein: CASSLAGTMNTEAFF.

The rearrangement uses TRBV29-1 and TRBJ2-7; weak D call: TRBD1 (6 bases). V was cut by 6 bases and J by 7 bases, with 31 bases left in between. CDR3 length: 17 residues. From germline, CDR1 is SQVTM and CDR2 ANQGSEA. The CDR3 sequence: CSVAGRTEQGNPKEQYF. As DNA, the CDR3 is TGCAGCGTGGCAGGGCGGACTGAACAGGGAAATCCCAAAGAGCAGTACTTC.

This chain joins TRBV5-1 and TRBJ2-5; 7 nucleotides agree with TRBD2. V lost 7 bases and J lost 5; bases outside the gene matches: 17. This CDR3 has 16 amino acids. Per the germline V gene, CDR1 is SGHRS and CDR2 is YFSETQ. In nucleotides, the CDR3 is TGCGCCAGCTGGAATACGGCGGGGGTGAAAACGGAGACCCAGTACTTC. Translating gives CASWNTAGVKTETQYF.

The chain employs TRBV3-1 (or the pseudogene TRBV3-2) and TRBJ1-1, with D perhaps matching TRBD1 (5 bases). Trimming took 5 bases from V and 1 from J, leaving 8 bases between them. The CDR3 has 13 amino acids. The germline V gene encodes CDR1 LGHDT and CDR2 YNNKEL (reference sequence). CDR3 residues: CASSSDRNTEAFF. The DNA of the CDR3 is TGTGCCAGCAGCTCCGACAGGAACACTGAAGCTTTCTTT.

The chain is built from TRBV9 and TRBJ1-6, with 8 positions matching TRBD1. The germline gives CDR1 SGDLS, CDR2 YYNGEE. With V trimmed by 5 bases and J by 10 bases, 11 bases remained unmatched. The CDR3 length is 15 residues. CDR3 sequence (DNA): TGTGCCAGCAGTCCGGGACAGGTCGTTACCTCACCCCTCCACTTT. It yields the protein CASSPGQVVTSPLHF.

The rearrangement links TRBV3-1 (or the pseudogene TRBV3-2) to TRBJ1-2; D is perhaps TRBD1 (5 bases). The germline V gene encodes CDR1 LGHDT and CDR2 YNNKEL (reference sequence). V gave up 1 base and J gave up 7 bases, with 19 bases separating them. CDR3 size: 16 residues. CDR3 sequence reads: CASSQAAGQRGGGYTF. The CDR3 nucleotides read TGTGCCAGCAGCCAAGCGGCGGGGCAGAGAGGCGGTGGCTACACCTTC.